The source of this T cell receptor beta chain is a study of blood T cell repertoires in COVID-19 (dated by TCRdb to 2019 to 2021). As for the study more broadly: Samples covering the acute and convalescent phases of COVID-19 were provided by collaborators in the United States, Italy and Spain. The prospective study material was composed of cDNA or gDNA derived from T cells, B-cell-depleted T cells, or PBMCs. The dataset comprised deeply sampled blood TCRbeta repertoires from subjects exposed to, actively infected with, or recovered from COVID-19. The repertoires were released in a freely available public database meant as a resource for research on the immune response to SARS-CoV-2. The samples were drawn from two sources: the first 160 participants of the ongoing ImmuneRACE study, and some 1,300 subjects contributed by 6 global collaborators. The sample metadata nearly always contained a de-identified subject ID, COVID-19 status, age in years and sex. Where available, HLA class I and class II types were obtained from metadata supplied by the sample provider rather than from assay-based typing. The research as a whole found: The quantity of clinical and demographic metadata differed by source and by participant and was supplied without curation.

TCRbeta CDR3 regions were amplified from genomic DNA by means of the immunoSEQ Assay, a bias-controlled multiplex PCR. Per the source publication's procedure: The number of nucleated cells in each sample was estimated from the amplification of reference gene primers within the assay. Sequence reads were collapsed and filtered to measure the absolute abundance of every unique TCRbeta CDR3 rearrangement. For each sample, productive Simpson clonality was calculated by taking the square root of Simpson's diversity index across productive rearrangements. This immuneACCESS table, as held by TCRdb, lists in-frame sequences with V and J called but not all clones. Of the missing ones, under half trace to an unresolved V gene in checked studies; the others have no known cause. Clonal size and the V and J genes are those of that table, whereas D and trimming came from the DNA. This sample is represented by about 180,000 clones; around 83% of them were singletons. Nearly 15% of the sample is in the top ten clones.

V lost 6 bases and J lost 11 bases, and the count of bases not matched to a germline gene is 6. The CDR3 runs 11 amino acids, cysteine and phenylalanine included. Of all the DNA, just the CDR3 is kept, 33 bases in frame from base 1. According to the germline V gene, CDR1 reads SQVTM and CDR2 reads ANQGSEA. Enrolling through a virtual design, the prospective study's participants ranged in age from roughly 18 to 89 years and lived across 24 United States geographic areas. In the prospective study, participants were assigned to cohorts based on the clinical history participants reported in a screening survey and a study questionnaire. Recovered participants in ImmuneRACE Cohort 3 were defined by two consecutive negative NP/OP PCR tests, clearance by a healthcare professional, or resolution of symptoms. Each participant in the prospective study had whole blood, serum and a nasopharyngeal or oropharyngeal swab collected by mobile phlebotomists. Additional blood draws and questionnaires over an approximately 2-month period could optionally be provided by prospective study participants. Before DNA extraction, blood samples from the prospective study were shipped at room temperature or frozen.

This clone was counted only a few times. This receptor's antigen is unknown. Within one base of it there is no much larger clone, and no base qualities were kept. Sample: PBMCs or T cells enriched from blood (not recorded which). The receptor was derived from a man in his forties or fifties who had recovered from COVID-19. The V gene is TRBV29-1 and the J gene is TRBJ1-3, with TRBD1 identical over 8 junction bases. This receptor carries the CDR3 CSVSTGGPIYF. The bases are TGCAGCGTATCTACAGGGGGGCCCATATATTTT.